The entry below gives a single T cell receptor beta chain sequence along with its context. No antigen is known for it. The CDR3 is 18 amino acids. Trimming took 1 base from V and 2 from J; bases not matched to a gene: 13. Germline V lookup: CDR1 PRHDT, CDR2 FYEKMQ (reference sequence). CD8 cells regarded as naive lacked CD45RO, were positively chosen for CCR7, and omitted terminally differentiated effector memory CD45RA+ cells. Sequencing was performed with immunoSEQ multiplex PCR; in TCRdb, only in-frame clones are kept and a portion is missing. Of about 820,000 clones detected, nearly 95% appear once; the ten largest clones hold around 24%. The data stem from a study of shared clonotypes between healthy human individuals. Looking at the study overall: The study used three CD4 naive, three CD4 memory, two CD8 naive and one CD8 memory plate per donor. Study-level points and caveats: Blood alone was sampled, and tissue repertoires likely differ.

The sequence was obtained from a man aged 25 to 40 in good health. The genes are TRBV13 and TRBJ2-5; 7 nucleotides agree with TRBD2. Specimen: naive CD8+ T cells sorted from blood. The CDR3 nucleotides are TGTGCCAGCAGCTTAGATTCGGCTAGCGGAGGCCCGCAAGAGACCCAGTACTTC. Its translation: CASSLDSASGGPQETQYF.